A single count supports the clone carrying this T cell receptor beta chain. This entry comes from a study of identical twins. The CDR3 has 14 amino acids. The V end lost 4 bases, the J end lost 2 bases, and 12 bases lay between the germline ends. The germline CDR1 and CDR2 sequences are ENHRY and SYGVKD. TCRdb re-analysed the 5' RACE reads in MiXCR, keeping a single row per CDR3 protein. The sample shows about 260,000 distinct CDR3 sequences, around 6.6% of them seen only once. This sample was also put to use in a study of yellow fever vaccine responses in identical twins. This second report adds: Vaccine T cell responses of twins reportedly seemed partly convergent and partly personalized.

The chain joins TRBV10-3 to TRBJ2-7; a possible D gene is TRBD2 (6 bases). The origin of this receptor is a woman between 18 and 29 years old in good health. Sequenced input: memory (CD45RO+) T cells sorted from blood. CDR3 bases: TGTGCCATCAGTGTTGGCGGGATAACCTACGAGCAGTACTTC. It translates to CAISVGGITYEQYF.